This TCR beta chain originates from a study of regulatory T cells in long-lasting Graves disease. The study's findings and limits: It was in persistent disease that TRBV28, TRBJ1-2 and TRBJ2-5 were favored. Persistent patients had more shared public clonotypes (roughly 2,500) than new patients (about 920).

Time point here: persistent/refractory GD, antithyroid drugs over 5 years with positive TRAb. From RNA extracted from PBMCs, the TCR library was made. V lost 1 base to trimming and J lost 1 base, with 7 bases between them. The CDR3 runs 14 residues. The germline V gene has CDR1 SGHVS and CDR2 FQNEAQ. To make TCR beta libraries, researchers used iRepertoire HTBI primers and Arm-PCR of CDR3 regions. MiXCR, run by TCRdb on the multiplex PCR reads, gives a single entry per CDR3 protein. The sample records around 450,000 distinct CDR3 sequences, 20% to 25% being singletons. This clonotype was seen many times. Its specificity is unknown.

The sample in question was peripheral blood mononuclear cells (PBMCs), obtained when the disease was refractory, from a patient treated with antithyroid drugs. The receptor was isolated from a female donor with Graves disease. The rearrangement links TRBV7-8 to TRBJ1-1; D remains unclear. In nucleotides, the CDR3 is TGTGCCAGCAGCTTAGGATGGCAGAACACTGAAGCTTTCTTT. It translates to CASSLGWQNTEAFF.